Below are 20 T cell receptor beta chains sequenced from a single sample in a study of a mutant IDH1 vaccine in newly diagnosed glioma (dated by TCRdb to the early 2020s). The method was the immunoSEQ multiplex PCR assay. TCRdb retrieved this table from immuneACCESS and kept in-frame rearrangements only. Not all clones are present; in checked studies, unresolved V genes account for under half, and no reason is known for the remainder. The sample table shows around 32,000 clones, and roughly 80% are seen once. The ten largest clones add up to over 6% of the sample. Their specific antigens are unknown. The sample's time point label, in plain terms: week 35, safety follow-up. A 20-mer mutant IDH1 peptide at 300 micrograms in Montanide made up each vaccine dose, which was injected subcutaneously together with topical imiquimod. The specimen was PBMCs, collected from a glioma patient whose treatment included an IDH1 peptide vaccine. The receptors here all came from a young woman with glioma.

This chain uses TRBV6-1 with TRBJ1-1; 8 positions agree with TRBD1. V gave up 6 bases and J gave up 4 bases; unmatched junction bases: 10. Germline CDR1 is MNHNS and CDR2 is SASEGT. This CDR3 has 15 amino acids. CDR3 sequence (DNA): TGTGCCAGCAGGGACAGGGTTTGGGGGATCACTGAAGCTTTCTTT. It codes for CASRDRVWGITEAFF.

Of note for this clone: One end of the junction is discordant with germline, which a read error may explain. The chain carries TRBV7-7 and TRBJ2-2, with D unresolved. Germline V lookup: CDR1 SSHAT, CDR2 FNYEAQ (reference sequence). The CDR3 sequence is 15 residues long. DNA of the CDR3: TGTGCTAGCAGCCAAGGTGGATCGAACACCGGGGAGCTGTTTTTT. As protein: CASSQGGSNTGELFF.

This chain joins TRBV6-5 and TRBJ1-1; 7 positions match TRBD1. Germline values: CDR1 MNHEY, CDR2 SVGAGI. CDR3 length: 14 residues. With V trimmed by 0 bases and J by 7 bases, 5 bases remained unmatched. CDR3 sequence reads: CASSYSGYRGEAFF. CDR3 DNA sequence: TGTGCCAGCAGTTACTCTGGATACAGGGGTGAAGCTTTCTTT.

The chain has TRBV6-6 and TRBJ1-3, with D hard to call. The V and J ends lost 6 bases and 0 bases respectively, with 6 bases between them. CDR1 is MNHNY and CDR2 is SVGAGI in the germline V gene (reference sequence). The CDR3 runs 13 residues. Here the CDR3 reads CASSRGSGNTIYF. In DNA form, the CDR3 reads TGTGCCAGCAGCCGGGGCTCTGGAAACACCATATATTTT.

The chain recombines TRBV19 with TRBJ2-7; either TRBD1 or TRBD2 may supply D (5 bases each). The CDR3 is made up of 14 amino acids. Trimming took 5 bases from V and 1 from J, leaving 12 bases between them. Germline assignment: CDR1 LNHDA and CDR2 SQIVND (reference sequence). The CDR3 DNA reads as TGTGCCAGTAGTGTCGGGACGGATTCCTACGAGCAGTACTTC. Translated: CASSVGTDSYEQYF. The full variable domain, in which reference TRBV19 and TRBJ2-7 provide the parts outside the CDR3, is DGGITQSPKYLFRKEGQNVTLSCEQNLNHDAMYWYRQDPGQGLRLIYYSQIVNDFQKGDIAEGYSVSREKKESFPLTVTSAQKNPTAFYLCASSVGTDSYEQYFGPGTRLTVT.

This chain joins TRBV5-1 and TRBJ2-7; D remains ambiguous. The ends were cut back, 3 bases at V and 3 bases at J, with 19 bases in the middle. The CDR3 covers 16 residues. CDR1 and CDR2 (germline): SGHRS, YFSETQ. CDR3 DNA sequence: TGCGCCAGCAGCTCGACAACACCCGGCCCCCTCTACGAGCAGTACTTC. Translation: CASSSTTPGPLYEQYF.

The V gene is TRBV6-5, the J gene TRBJ2-6, with a weak D call TRBD2 (5 bases). The CDR3 totals 15 residues. The germline V gene encodes CDR1 MNHEY and CDR2 SVGAGI. V dropped 8 bases and J dropped 4 bases, with 15 bases sitting between them. The chain's CDR3 is CASGNWGVGANVLTF. The CDR3 nucleotides read TGTGCCAGCGGGAATTGGGGAGTAGGGGCCAACGTCCTGACTTTC.

This clone has a single count. V and J are TRBV6-5 and TRBJ1-1; D ambiguous. V was cut by 3 bases and J by 1 base, with 9 bases left in between. The germline CDR1 and CDR2 sequences are MNHEY and SVGAGI. The CDR3 has 14 residues. Here the CDR3 DNA reads TGTGCCAGCAGTTATTCCACCCCGAACACTGAAGCTTTCTTT. It specifies CASSYSTPNTEAFF.

V usage is TRBV4-3 and J usage is TRBJ1-2, with TRBD1 as a possible D gene (6 bases). The CDR3 runs 16 residues. Looked up from germline, CDR1 is LGHNA and CDR2 is YSLEER. Trimming removed 1 base from V and 7 bases from J, with 19 bases in between. The CDR3 loop reads CASSQGDTEYRAGYTF. The CDR3, as DNA: TGCGCCAGCAGCCAAGGGGACACGGAATACCGGGCTGGCTACACCTTC.

This rearrangement joins TRBV19 to TRBJ1-2; TRBD1 might be the D (5 bases). The germline CDR1 and CDR2 sequences are LNHDA and SQIVND (reference sequence). The germline V and J ends were trimmed by 8 bases and 2 bases, with 15 bases remaining between them. CDR3 length equals 14 residues. The CDR3 spells CASDAWGTNYGYTF. CDR3 DNA: TGTGCCAGTGATGCCTGGGGCACAAACTATGGCTACACCTTC.

The rearrangement uses TRBV19 and TRBJ1-3; possible D gene TRBD1, 6 bases. Trimming took off 2 bases at V and 0 bases at J, with 17 bases between the two ends. The CDR3 is 18 amino acids. Looked up from germline, CDR1 is LNHDA and CDR2 is SQIVND (reference sequence). The CDR3 sequence is CASSIRQGNSFSGNTIYF. The DNA for the CDR3 is TGTGCCAGTAGTATACGGCAGGGGAATAGCTTCTCTGGAAACACCATATATTTT.

This clone was observed once. The J gene is TRBJ2-3, the V gene TRBV5-1; the match to TRBD2 covers 8 bases. The germline V gene encodes CDR1 SGHRS and CDR2 YFSETQ. There are 15 residues in the CDR3. V was clipped by 4 bases and J by 5 bases; unmatched bases: 9. This CDR3 is CASSRQAGVGDTQYF. CDR3 bases: TGCGCCAGCAGCCGGCAAGCGGGAGTGGGAGATACGCAGTATTTT. Supplemented by reference TRBV5-1 and TRBJ2-3, the full variable domain reads KAGVTQTPRYLIKTRGQQVTLSCSPISGHRSVSWYQQTPGQGLQFLFEYFSETQRNKGNFPGRFSGRQFSNSRSEMNVSTLELGDSALYLCASSRQAGVGDTQYFGPGTRLTVL.

V gene TRBV5-1 combines with J gene TRBJ2-1; 11 bases fit TRBD1. The CDR3 has 15 amino acids. Germline V gene data show CDR1 as SGHRS and CDR2 as YFSETQ. Losses at the gene ends were 0 bases for V and 5 bases for J; bases not matched to a gene: 1. The CDR3 protein is CASSLGGQGDNEQFF. For the CDR3, the DNA is TGCGCCAGCAGCTTGGGGGGACAGGGGGACAATGAGCAGTTCTTC.

The gene calls are TRBV7-9 and TRBJ1-4, with D hard to call. This CDR3 region has 15 residues. Germline V gives CDR1 SEHNR, CDR2 FQNEAQ (reference sequence). Deletions cut 3 bases from V and 0 bases from J, with 8 bases between. This chain's CDR3 is CASSFPQTTNEKLFF. DNA for the CDR3: TGTGCCAGCAGCTTTCCCCAGACAACTAATGAAAAACTGTTTTTT.

The genes are TRBV29-1 and TRBJ2-3, with 13 bases identical to TRBD2. This CDR3 has 14 amino acids. Unmatched junction bases numbered 2, after V lost 7 bases and J lost 1 base. Germline V gene data show CDR1 as SQVTM and CDR2 as ANQGSEA. The CDR3 bases are TGCAGCGCAGGACTAGCGGGAGGCACAGATACGCAGTATTTT. Protein sequence: CSAGLAGGTDTQYF.

The J gene is TRBJ1-4, the V gene TRBV6-4; D is undetermined. The length of the CDR3 is 13 residues. Germline CDR1 MRHNA, CDR2 SNTAGT. V shed 4 bases and J shed 4 bases, with 7 bases lying between them. CDR3 amino acids: CASSAEINEKLFF. In DNA form, the CDR3 reads TGTGCCAGCAGTGCGGAGATTAATGAAAAACTGTTTTTT.

V is TRBV21-1 and J is TRBJ1-1; the D segment call TRBD1 is taken from the table without a DNA check. TRBV21-1 is a pseudogene locus. The CDR3 extends over 15 amino acids. In DNA, the CDR3 is TGTGCCAGCAGCACCCCCGGGACAGGGGTGAGGGAAGCTTTCTTT. It is translated as CASSTPGTGVREAFF.

The rearrangement links TRBV10-3 to TRBJ2-7; D is ambiguous. V lost 2 bases, J lost 6 bases, and 8 bases lay in between. Per the germline V gene, CDR1 is ENHRY and CDR2 is SYGVKD. The length of the CDR3 is 12 residues. The CDR3 loop is CAISEDFAEQYF. The CDR3 bases are TGTGCCATCAGTGAGGACTTCGCCGAGCAGTACTTC.

The chain has TRBV6-1 and TRBJ1-2; 8 bases are shared with TRBD1. The junction had 7 bases not matched to a gene; V was cut back by 6 bases and J by 4 bases. This CDR3 has 14 residues. The germline V gene encodes CDR1 MNHNS and CDR2 SASEGT. The DNA for the CDR3 is TGTGCCAGCAGCTCACCGGGACAGGTCTATGGCTACACCTTC. As protein: CASSSPGQVYGYTF.

The rearrangement joins TRBV4-1 to TRBJ1-6; a weak D match, TRBD1 (5 bases). V lost 0 bases and J 6 bases, leaving 9 bases between the germline ends. The CDR3 runs 15 residues. Per germline, CDR1 MGHRA and CDR2 YSYEKL. The CDR3 sequence: CASSQEKGVNSPLHF. CDR3 coding DNA: TGCGCCAGCAGCCAAGAAAAAGGGGTTAATTCACCCCTCCACTTT.